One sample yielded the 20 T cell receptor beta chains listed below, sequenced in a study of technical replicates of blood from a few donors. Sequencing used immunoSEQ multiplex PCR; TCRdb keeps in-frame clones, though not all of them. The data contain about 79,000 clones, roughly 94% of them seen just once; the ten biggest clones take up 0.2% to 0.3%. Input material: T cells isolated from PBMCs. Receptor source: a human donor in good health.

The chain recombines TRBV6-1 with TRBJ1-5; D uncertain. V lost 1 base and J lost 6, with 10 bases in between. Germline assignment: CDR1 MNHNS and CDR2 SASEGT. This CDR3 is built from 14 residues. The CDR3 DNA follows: TGTGCCAGCAGTGAAGATCGGAGGGCTCAGCCCCAGCATTTT. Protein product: CASSEDRRAQPQHF.

The CDR3 DNA reads as TGCGCCAGCAGCTTGGCAGCGGGGCCCACCGGGGAGCTGTTTTTT. Its translation: CASSLAAGPTGELFF. The chain has TRBV5-1 and TRBJ2-2; TRBD2 agrees at 7 bases. Germline CDR1 reads SGHRS; CDR2 reads YFSETQ. The length of the CDR3 is 15 residues. J lost 4 bases, V lost 0 bases, and 3 bases had no gene match.

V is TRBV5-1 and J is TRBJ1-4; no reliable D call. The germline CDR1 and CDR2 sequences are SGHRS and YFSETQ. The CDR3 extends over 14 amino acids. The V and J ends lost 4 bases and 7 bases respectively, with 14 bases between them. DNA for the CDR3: TGCGCCAGCAGCGGTAACACCCATTCTGAAAAACTGTTTTTT. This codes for CASSGNTHSEKLFF.

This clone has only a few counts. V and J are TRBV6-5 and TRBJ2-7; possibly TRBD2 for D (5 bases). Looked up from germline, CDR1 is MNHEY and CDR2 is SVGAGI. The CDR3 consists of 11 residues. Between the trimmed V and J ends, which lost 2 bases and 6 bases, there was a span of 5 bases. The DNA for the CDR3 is TGTGCCAGCAGTTACGGAGGCGAGCAGTACTTC. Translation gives CASSYGGEQYF.

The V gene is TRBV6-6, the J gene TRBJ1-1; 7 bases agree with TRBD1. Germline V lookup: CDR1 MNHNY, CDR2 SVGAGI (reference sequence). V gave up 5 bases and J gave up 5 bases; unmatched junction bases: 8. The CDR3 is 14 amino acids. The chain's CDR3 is CASSARQGSTEAFF. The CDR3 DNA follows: TGTGCCAGCAGTGCAAGACAGGGATCGACTGAAGCTTTCTTT.

CDR3 region: CASSLEARAEAFF. Here the CDR3 DNA reads TGTGCCAGCAGCTTAGAAGCCAGGGCAGAAGCTTTCTTT. The chain joins TRBV7-9 to TRBJ1-1, with TRBD1 as a possible D gene (5 bases). CDR1 and CDR2 (germline): SEHNR, FQNEAQ (reference sequence). The CDR3 runs to 13 residues. Trimming shortened V by 1 base and J by 8 bases, and 11 bases separated the two germline ends.

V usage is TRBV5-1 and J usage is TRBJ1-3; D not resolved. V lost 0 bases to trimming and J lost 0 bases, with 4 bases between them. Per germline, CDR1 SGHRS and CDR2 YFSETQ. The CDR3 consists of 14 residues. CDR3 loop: CASSLDGSGNTIYF. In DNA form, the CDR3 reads TGCGCCAGCAGCTTGGACGGCTCTGGAAACACCATATATTTT.

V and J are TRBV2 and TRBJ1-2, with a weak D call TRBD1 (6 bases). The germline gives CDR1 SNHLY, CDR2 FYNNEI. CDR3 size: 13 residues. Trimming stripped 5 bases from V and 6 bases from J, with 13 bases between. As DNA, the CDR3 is TGTGCCAGCAGTATTAGCCAGGGGAATGGCTACACCTTC. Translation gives CASSISQGNGYTF. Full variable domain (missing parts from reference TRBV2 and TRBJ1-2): EPEVTQTPSHQVTQMGQEVILRCVPISNHLYFYWYRQILGQKVEFLVSFYNNEISEKSEIFDDQFSVERPDGSNFTLKIRSTKLEDSAMYFCASSISQGNGYTFGSGTRLTVV.

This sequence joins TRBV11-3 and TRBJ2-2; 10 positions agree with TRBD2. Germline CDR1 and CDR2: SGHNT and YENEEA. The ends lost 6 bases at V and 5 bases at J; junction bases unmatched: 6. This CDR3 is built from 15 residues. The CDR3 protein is CASSPSGRATGELFF. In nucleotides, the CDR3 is TGTGCCAGCAGTCCAAGCGGGAGGGCTACCGGGGAGCTGTTTTTT.

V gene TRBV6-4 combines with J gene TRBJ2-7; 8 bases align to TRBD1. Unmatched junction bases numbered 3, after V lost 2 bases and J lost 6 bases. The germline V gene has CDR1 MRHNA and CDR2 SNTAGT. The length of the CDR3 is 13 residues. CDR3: CASSDRGTGEQYF. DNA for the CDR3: TGTGCCAGCAGTGACCGAGGGACAGGCGAGCAGTACTTC.

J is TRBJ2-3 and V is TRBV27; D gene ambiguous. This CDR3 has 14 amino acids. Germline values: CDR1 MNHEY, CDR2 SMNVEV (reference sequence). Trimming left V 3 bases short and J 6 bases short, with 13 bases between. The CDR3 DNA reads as TGTGCCAGCAGTTTGTATAGAGGTGCGGATACGCAGTATTTT. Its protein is CASSLYRGADTQYF.

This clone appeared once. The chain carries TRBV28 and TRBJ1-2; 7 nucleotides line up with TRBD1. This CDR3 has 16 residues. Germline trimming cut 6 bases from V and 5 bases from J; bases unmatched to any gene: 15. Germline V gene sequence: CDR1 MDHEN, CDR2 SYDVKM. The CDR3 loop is CASRITGQAGGYGYTF. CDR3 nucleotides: TGTGCCAGCAGGATAACCGGGCAGGCAGGGGGGTATGGCTACACCTTC.

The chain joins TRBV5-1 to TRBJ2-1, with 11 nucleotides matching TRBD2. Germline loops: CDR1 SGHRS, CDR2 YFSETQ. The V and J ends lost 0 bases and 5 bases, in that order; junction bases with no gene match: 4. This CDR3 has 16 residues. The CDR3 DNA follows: TGCGCCAGCAGCTTGGGAGTAGCGGGAGGGCACAATGAGCAGTTCTTC. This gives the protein CASSLGVAGGHNEQFF.

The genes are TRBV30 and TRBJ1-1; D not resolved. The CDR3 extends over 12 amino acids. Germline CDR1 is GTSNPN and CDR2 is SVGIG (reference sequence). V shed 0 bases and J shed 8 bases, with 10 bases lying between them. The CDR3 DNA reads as TGTGCCTGGAGTGTACGAGGGAGAGAAGCTTTCTTT. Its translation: CAWSVRGREAFF.

The CDR3 here is CASSDSYPGLPEDGYTF. The CDR3 DNA follows: TGTGCCAGCAGTGATTCTTATCCGGGACTCCCAGAAGATGGCTACACCTTC. The gene calls are TRBV25-1 and TRBJ1-2, with a weak D call TRBD1 (5 bases). The CDR3 is 17 amino acids. Germline CDR1 is MGHDK and CDR2 is SYGVNS. The germline V and J ends were trimmed by 3 bases and 6 bases, with 23 bases remaining between them.

Written as DNA, the CDR3 is TGTGCCAGCATCGGTGTGGCGGGAGGGCCCGCCTATGTTAGCGAGCAGTACTTC. Its protein product is CASIGVAGGPAYVSEQYF. V usage is TRBV13 and J usage is TRBJ2-7, with 9 bases that match TRBD2. The trim removed 7 bases at V and 6 bases at J, leaving 22 bases unmatched. The CDR3 consists of 18 residues. Germline CDR1 reads PRHDT; CDR2 reads FYEKMQ (reference sequence).

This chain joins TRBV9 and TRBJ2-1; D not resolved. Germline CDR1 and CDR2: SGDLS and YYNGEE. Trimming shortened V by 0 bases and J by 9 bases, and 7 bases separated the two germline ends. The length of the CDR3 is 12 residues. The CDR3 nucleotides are TGTGCCAGCAGCGTAGATCCGGGTGAGCAGTTCTTC. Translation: CASSVDPGEQFF.

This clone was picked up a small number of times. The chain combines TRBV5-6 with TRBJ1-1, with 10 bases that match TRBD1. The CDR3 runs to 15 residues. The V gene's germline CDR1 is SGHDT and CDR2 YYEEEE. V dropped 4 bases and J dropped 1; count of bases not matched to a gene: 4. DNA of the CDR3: TGTGCCAGCAGCCCGGGACAGGGGCCGAACACTGAAGCTTTCTTT. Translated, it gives CASSPGQGPNTEAFF.

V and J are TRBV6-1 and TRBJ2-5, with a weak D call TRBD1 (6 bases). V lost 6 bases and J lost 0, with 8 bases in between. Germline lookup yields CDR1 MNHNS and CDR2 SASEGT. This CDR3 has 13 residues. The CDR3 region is CASSGQYQETQYF. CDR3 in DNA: TGTGCCAGCAGCGGACAGTACCAAGAGACCCAGTACTTC.

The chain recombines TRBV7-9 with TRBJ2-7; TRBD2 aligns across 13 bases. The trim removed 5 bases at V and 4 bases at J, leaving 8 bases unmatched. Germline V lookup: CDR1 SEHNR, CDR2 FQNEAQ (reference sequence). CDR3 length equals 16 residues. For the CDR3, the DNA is TGTGCCAGCAGCGTCATAGGGACTAGCGGGATTTACGAGCAGTACTTC. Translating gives CASSVIGTSGIYEQYF.